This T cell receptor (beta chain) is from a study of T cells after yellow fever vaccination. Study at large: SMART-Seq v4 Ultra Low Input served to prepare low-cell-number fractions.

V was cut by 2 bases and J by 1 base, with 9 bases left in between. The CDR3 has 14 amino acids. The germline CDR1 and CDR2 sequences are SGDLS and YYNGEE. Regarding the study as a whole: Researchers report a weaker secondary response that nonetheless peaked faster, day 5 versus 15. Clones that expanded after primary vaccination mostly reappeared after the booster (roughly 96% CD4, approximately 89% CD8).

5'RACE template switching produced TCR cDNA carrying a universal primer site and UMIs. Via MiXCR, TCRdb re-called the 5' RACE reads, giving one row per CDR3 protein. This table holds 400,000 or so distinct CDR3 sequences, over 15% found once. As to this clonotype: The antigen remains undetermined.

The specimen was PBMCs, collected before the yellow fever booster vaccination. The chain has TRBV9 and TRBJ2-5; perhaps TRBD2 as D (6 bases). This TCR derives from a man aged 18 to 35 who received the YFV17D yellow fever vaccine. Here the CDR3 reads CASSVGGAQETQYF. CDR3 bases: TGTGCCAGCAGCGTGGGCGGGGCCCAAGAGACCCAGTACTTC. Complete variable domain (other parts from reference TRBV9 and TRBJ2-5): DSGVTQTPKHLITATGQRVTLRCSPRSGDLSVYWYQQSLDQGLQFLIQYYNGEERAKGNILERFSAQQFPDLHSELNLSSLELGDSALYFCASSVGGAQETQYFGPGTRLLVL.